Following are 14 T cell receptor beta chains from one sample sequenced in a study of blood T cell repertoires in COVID-19. Some clones are missing from TCRdb's copy, which holds only in-frame ones; the method was immunoSEQ multiplex PCR. The sample lists 45,000 to 50,000 clones; 65% to 90% were seen once. Sequenced sample: peripheral blood. The receptors shown here come from a woman older than 75 with COVID-19, enrolled during active disease.

The V and J genes are TRBV6-1 and TRBJ1-5; D is ambiguous. The V and J ends lost 1 base and 5 bases respectively, with 12 bases between them. From germline, CDR1 is MNHNS and CDR2 SASEGT. The CDR3 spans 15 residues. In DNA form, the CDR3 reads TGTGCCAGCAGTGAAGAAGGTTGGAGGGATCAGCCCCAGCATTTT. It translates to CASSEEGWRDQPQHF.

The CDR3 sequence: CASSQDGAGGTEAFF. The CDR3 coding sequence is TGTGCCAGCAGCCAAGATGGGGCAGGGGGGACTGAAGCTTTCTTT. The rearrangement joins TRBV3-1 (or the pseudogene TRBV3-2) to TRBJ1-1; 7 bases fit TRBD1. The CDR3 is 15 amino acids. Germline V gene sequence: CDR1 LGHDT, CDR2 YNNKEL (reference sequence). The V and J ends lost 0 bases and 5 bases, in that order; junction bases with no gene match: 6.

The chain recombines TRBV30 with TRBJ1-6, with D possibly matching TRBD1 (6 bases). The germline CDR1 and CDR2 sequences are GTSNPN and SVGIG (reference sequence). V lost 2 bases to trimming and J lost 10 bases, with 15 bases between them. This CDR3 is built from 14 residues. CDR3 loop: CAWSSTRGQSPLHF. The DNA for the CDR3 is TGTGCCTGGAGTTCAACCAGGGGCCAGTCACCCCTCCACTTT.

The CDR3 DNA sequence: TGCGCCAGCAGTCAATCCGAGTCGGGGTCAAACTATGGCTACACCTTC. Translation gives CASSQSESGSNYGYTF. The chain recombines TRBV23-1 with TRBJ1-2; D is undetermined. TRBV23-1 is treated as an ORF (open reading frame) with a function not yet certain. The CDR3 has 16 amino acids. Between the trimmed V and J ends, which lost 0 bases and 2 bases, there was a span of 13 bases.

This chain links TRBV5-5 with TRBJ2-7; maybe TRBD2 (6 bases). The CDR3 sequence is 14 residues long. The germline V gene has CDR1 SGHKS and CDR2 YYEKEE (reference sequence). With 3 bases removed from V and 4 bases from J, the gap between germline ends came to 14 bases. CDR3 DNA: TGTGCCAGCAGCTCAAAAATGGGGGGTTACGAGCAGTACTTC. Translating it yields CASSSKMGGYEQYF.

The rearrangement links TRBV27 to TRBJ1-1; 9 bases match TRBD1. The CDR3 length is 14 residues. Germline CDR1 and CDR2: MNHEY and SMNVEV (reference sequence). The ends lost 6 bases at V and 5 bases at J; junction bases unmatched: 7. CDR3 residues: CASRKDRGFTEAFF. The CDR3 bases are TGTGCCAGCAGAAAGGACAGGGGTTTTACTGAAGCTTTCTTT.

The rearrangement links TRBV21-1 to TRBJ1-2. TRBV21-1 is termed a pseudogene. This CDR3 contains 10 residues. In DNA form, the CDR3 reads TGTGCCCCTATATATGCTGGCTACACCTTC. Translated, it gives CAPIYAGYTF.

As DNA, the CDR3 is TGTGCCACCAGTGATTTTTCCTCGGAGGCCTCCTACAATGAGCAGTTCTTC. Amino acids: CATSDFSSEASYNEQFF. The chain employs TRBV24-1 and TRBJ2-1; D perhaps matches TRBD2 (5 bases). CDR3 length: 17 amino acids. Germline CDR1 and CDR2: KGHDR and SFDVKD. V shed 1 base and J shed 0 bases, with 12 bases lying between them.

This clone was seen only a few times. The chain carries TRBV23-1 and TRBJ2-1; TRBD2 is a possible D gene (5 bases). TRBV23-1 is classed as an ORF, of uncertain function. Trimming removed 1 base at V and 5 bases at J, with 18 bases between. The CDR3 extends over 17 amino acids. CDR3 protein: CASSQWKCGSPDNEQFF. The DNA of the CDR3 is TGCGCCAGCAGTCAATGGAAGTGCGGGTCGCCGGACAATGAGCAGTTCTTC.

The table lists this clone with a few counts. The chain joins TRBV3-1 (or the pseudogene TRBV3-2) to TRBJ1-1, with TRBD1 as a possible D gene (5 bases). The CDR3 consists of 14 residues. Trimming removed 5 bases from V and 0 bases from J, with 10 bases in between. Germline loops: CDR1 LGHDT, CDR2 YNNKEL (reference sequence). CDR3 sequence reads: CASSNGQMNTEAFF. The DNA of the CDR3 is TGTGCCAGCAGCAACGGACAAATGAACACTGAAGCTTTCTTT.

This chain joins TRBV7-9 and TRBJ1-6; D not resolved. Germline V CDR1 and CDR2: SEHNR, FQNEAQ (reference sequence). The CDR3 extends over 15 amino acids. V shed 3 bases and J shed 0 bases, with 6 bases lying between them. In DNA form, the CDR3 reads TGTGCCAGCAGCTTGATGAGCTCCTATAATTCACCCCTCCACTTT. It is translated as CASSLMSSYNSPLHF.

Note on this clone: One end of the junction varies from germline; a read error may be responsible. The chain recombines TRBV7-7 with TRBJ2-2; 7 bases agree with TRBD2. Germline V gene data show CDR1 as SSHAT and CDR2 as FNYEAQ (reference sequence). CDR3 size: 16 residues. The CDR3 is CASSPLALANTGELFF. Here the CDR3 DNA reads TGTGCTAGCAGCCCACTAGCGCTCGCGAACACCGGGGAGCTGTTTTTT.

The chain combines TRBV27 with TRBJ2-7; 8 nucleotides line up with TRBD1. J gave up 5 bases and V 4 bases, and 7 bases lay outside the gene matches. The germline CDR1 and CDR2 sequences are MNHEY and SMNVEV (reference sequence). The CDR3 loop spans 14 amino acids. DNA for the CDR3: TGTGCCAGCAGTTCCATCAGGGGGCCTGACGAGCAGTACTTC. Protein: CASSSIRGPDEQYF.

V usage is TRBV9 and J usage is TRBJ1-2, with 9 positions matching TRBD1. V was clipped by 5 bases and J by 4 bases; unmatched bases: 6. The CDR3 spans 14 residues. In germline, CDR1 is SGDLS, CDR2 YYNGEE. The CDR3 DNA reads TGTGCCAGCAGTCCCGGGACAGGGAGCTATGGCTACACCTTC. Translating gives CASSPGTGSYGYTF.